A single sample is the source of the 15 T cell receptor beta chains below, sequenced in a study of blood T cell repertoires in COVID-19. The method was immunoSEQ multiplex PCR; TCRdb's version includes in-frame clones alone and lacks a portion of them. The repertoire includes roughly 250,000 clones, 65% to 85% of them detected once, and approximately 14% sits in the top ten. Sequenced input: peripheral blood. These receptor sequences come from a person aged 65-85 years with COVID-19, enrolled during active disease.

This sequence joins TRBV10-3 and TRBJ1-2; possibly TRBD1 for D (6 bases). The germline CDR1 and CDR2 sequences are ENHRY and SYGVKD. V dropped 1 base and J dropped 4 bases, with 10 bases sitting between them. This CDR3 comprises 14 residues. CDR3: CAISELQGTYGYTF. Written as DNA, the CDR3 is TGTGCCATCAGTGAGTTGCAGGGGACCTATGGCTACACCTTC.

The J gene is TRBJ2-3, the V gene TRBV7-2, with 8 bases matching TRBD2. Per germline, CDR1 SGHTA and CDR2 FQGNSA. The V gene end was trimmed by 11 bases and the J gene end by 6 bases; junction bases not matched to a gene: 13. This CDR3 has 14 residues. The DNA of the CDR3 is TGTGCCTCGGCGGGGGGTAGTAATGAGGATACGCAGTATTTT. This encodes CASAGGSNEDTQYF. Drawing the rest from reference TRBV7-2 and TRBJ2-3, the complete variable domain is GAGVSQSPSNKVTEKGKDVELRCDPISGHTALYWYRQSLGQGLEFLIYFQGNSAPDKSGLPSDRFSAERTGGSVSTLTIQRTQQEDSAVYLCASAGGSNEDTQYFGPGTRLTVL.

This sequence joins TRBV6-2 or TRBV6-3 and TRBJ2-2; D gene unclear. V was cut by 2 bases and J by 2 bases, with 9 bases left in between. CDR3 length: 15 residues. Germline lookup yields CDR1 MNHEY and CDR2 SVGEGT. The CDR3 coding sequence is TGTGCCAGCAGTTACCTGAGGCATAACACCGGGGAGCTGTTTTTT. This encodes CASSYLRHNTGELFF.

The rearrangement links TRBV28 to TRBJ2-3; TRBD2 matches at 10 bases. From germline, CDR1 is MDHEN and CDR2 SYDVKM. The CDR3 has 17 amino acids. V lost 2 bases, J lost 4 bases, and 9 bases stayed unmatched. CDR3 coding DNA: TGTGCCAGCAGTTTAGGGGGTAGCGGGGGGCGTGCAGATACGCAGTATTTT. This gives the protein CASSLGGSGGRADTQYF.

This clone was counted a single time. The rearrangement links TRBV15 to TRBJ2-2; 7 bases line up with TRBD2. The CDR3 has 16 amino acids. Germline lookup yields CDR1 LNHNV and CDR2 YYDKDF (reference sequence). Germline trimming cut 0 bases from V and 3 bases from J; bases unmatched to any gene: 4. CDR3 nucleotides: TGTGCCACCAGCAGAGAGTTGGGGGGGGACACCGGGGAGCTGTTTTTT. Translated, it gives CATSRELGGDTGELFF.

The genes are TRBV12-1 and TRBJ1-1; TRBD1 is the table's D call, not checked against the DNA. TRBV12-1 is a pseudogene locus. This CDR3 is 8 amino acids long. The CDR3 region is CASSPSFF. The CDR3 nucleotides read TGTGCCAGCAGTCCATCATTCTTT.

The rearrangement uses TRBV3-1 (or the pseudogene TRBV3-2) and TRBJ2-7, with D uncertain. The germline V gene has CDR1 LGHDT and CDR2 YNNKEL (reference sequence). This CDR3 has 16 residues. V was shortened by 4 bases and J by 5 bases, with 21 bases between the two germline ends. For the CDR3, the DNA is TGTGCCAGCAGCCTATCTCTCCCCCGAGGCTTCCACGAGCAGTACTTC. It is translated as CASSLSLPRGFHEQYF.

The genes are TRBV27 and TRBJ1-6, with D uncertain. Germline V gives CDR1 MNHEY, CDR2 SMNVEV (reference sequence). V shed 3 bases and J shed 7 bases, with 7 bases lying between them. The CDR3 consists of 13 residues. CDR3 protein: CASSFLQNSPLHF. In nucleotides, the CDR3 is TGTGCCAGCAGTTTCCTGCAGAATTCACCCCTCCACTTT.

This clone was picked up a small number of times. The CDR3 sequence: CASSPISGIPYEQYF. CDR3 DNA: TGTGCCAGCAGCCCGATTAGCGGGATTCCATACGAGCAGTACTTC. The chain has TRBV4-2 and TRBJ2-7; 8 bases match TRBD2. Germline CDR1 and CDR2: LGHNA and YNFKEQ. The CDR3 consists of 15 residues. V shed 4 bases, J shed 4 bases, and the junction held 9 bases outside the gene matches.

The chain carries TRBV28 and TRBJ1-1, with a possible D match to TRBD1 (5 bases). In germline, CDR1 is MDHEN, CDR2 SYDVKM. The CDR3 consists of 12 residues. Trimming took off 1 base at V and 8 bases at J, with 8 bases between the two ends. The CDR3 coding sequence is TGTGCCAGCAGTTTATCGCGGGGGGAAGCTTTCTTT. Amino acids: CASSLSRGEAFF. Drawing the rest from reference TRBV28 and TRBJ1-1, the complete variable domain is DVKVTQSSRYLVKRTGEKVFLECVQDMDHENMFWYRQDPGLGLRLIYFSYDVKMKEKGDIPEGYSVSREKKERFSLILESASTNQTSMYLCASSLSRGEAFFGQGTRLTVV.

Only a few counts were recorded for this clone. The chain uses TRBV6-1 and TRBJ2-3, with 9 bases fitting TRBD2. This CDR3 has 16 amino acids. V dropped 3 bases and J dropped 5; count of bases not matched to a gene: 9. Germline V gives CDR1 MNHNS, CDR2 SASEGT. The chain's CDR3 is CASSEGGGAGRDTQYF. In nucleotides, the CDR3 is TGTGCCAGCAGTGAGGGCGGGGGGGCCGGTAGAGATACGCAGTATTTT.

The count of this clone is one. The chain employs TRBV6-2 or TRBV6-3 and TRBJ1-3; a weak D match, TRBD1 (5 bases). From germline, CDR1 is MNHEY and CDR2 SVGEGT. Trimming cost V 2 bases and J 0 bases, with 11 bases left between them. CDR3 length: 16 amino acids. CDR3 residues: CASSYVVDNSGNTIYF. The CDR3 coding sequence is TGTGCCAGCAGTTACGTCGTGGACAACTCTGGAAACACCATATATTTT.

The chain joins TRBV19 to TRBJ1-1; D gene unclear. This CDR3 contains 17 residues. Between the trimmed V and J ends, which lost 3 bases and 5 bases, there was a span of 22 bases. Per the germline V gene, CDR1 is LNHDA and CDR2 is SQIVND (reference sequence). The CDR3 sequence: CASSMWVVGSVGTEAFF. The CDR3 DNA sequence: TGTGCCAGTAGTATGTGGGTGGTGGGGAGTGTCGGAACTGAAGCTTTCTTT.

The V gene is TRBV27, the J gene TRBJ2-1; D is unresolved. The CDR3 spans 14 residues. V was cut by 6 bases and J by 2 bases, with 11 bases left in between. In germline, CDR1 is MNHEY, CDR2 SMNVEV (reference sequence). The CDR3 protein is CASRLVPTYNEQFF. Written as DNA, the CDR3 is TGTGCCAGCAGACTCGTCCCCACCTACAATGAGCAGTTCTTC.

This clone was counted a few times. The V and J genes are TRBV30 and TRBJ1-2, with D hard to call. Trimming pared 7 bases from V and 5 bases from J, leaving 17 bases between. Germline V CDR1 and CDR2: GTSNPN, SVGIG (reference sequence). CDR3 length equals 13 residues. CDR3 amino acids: CALKARPAYGYTF. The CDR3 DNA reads TGTGCCTTAAAGGCCAGGCCGGCTTATGGCTACACCTTC.